The 32 T cell receptor beta chains below were found in one sample sequenced in a study of cytomegalovirus exposure and HLA in healthy donors (dated by TCRdb to 2015 to 2018). The library was obtained by the immunoSEQ multiplex PCR assay. A mixture of 60 forward primers for TCR Vbeta segments and 13 reverse primers for TCR Jbeta segments was used in the multiplex PCR. This is the immuneACCESS table as TCRdb keeps it, with only in-frame sequences that have V and J called. A part of the clones is gone; compared with another copy, unresolved V genes explain less than half, and the rest is unexplained. The table for this sample lists 200,000 to 250,000 clones; roughly 75% of them were counted only once. The ten top clones hold approximately 1.9% of the sample. Material for sequencing was PBMCs. These receptor sequences come from a woman in her 30s in good health and CMV-seronegative.

CDR3 sequence (DNA): TGTGCCAGCAGCTTAGAACAGTCCTACGAGCAGTACTTC. The encoded protein is CASSLEQSYEQYF. The chain is built from TRBV7-6 and TRBJ2-7; D call uncertain. Germline V gene data show CDR1 as SGHVS and CDR2 as FNYEAQ. V lost 1 base and J 1 base, leaving 5 bases between the germline ends. The CDR3 contains 13 residues.

This clone has a single count. The chain employs TRBV27 and TRBJ1-5; tentatively, D is TRBD1 (5 bases). Germline values: CDR1 MNHEY, CDR2 SMNVEV (reference sequence). The CDR3 contains 14 residues. Trimming shortened V by 0 bases and J by 7 bases, and 10 bases separated the two germline ends. The CDR3 spells CASSLSNRLQPQHF. The CDR3 DNA sequence: TGTGCCAGCAGTTTATCGAACAGGTTGCAGCCCCAGCATTTT.

This clone was counted a few times. The J gene is TRBJ1-1, the V gene TRBV5-1, with 12 bases fitting TRBD1. J lost 4 bases, V lost 0 bases, and 4 bases had no gene match. The length of the CDR3 is 16 residues. Looked up from germline, CDR1 is SGHRS and CDR2 is YFSETQ. The CDR3 sequence is CASSLGGQGAGTEAFF. The CDR3 nucleotides are TGCGCCAGCAGCTTGGGGGGACAGGGGGCAGGCACTGAAGCTTTCTTT.

The chain carries TRBV5-6 and TRBJ1-5, with D maybe TRBD1 (5 bases). V dropped 3 bases and J dropped 5 bases, with 15 bases sitting between them. Germline CDR1 SGHDT, CDR2 YYEEEE. This CDR3 region has 15 residues. The CDR3: CASSSQLRAHQPQHF. DNA for the CDR3: TGTGCCAGCAGCTCCCAACTCAGGGCCCATCAGCCCCAGCATTTT.

The V call is TRBV5-6, the J call TRBJ2-1; D unclear. CDR1 SGHDT and CDR2 YYEEEE come from the germline V gene. The V end lost 0 bases, the J end lost 3 bases, and 7 bases lay between the germline ends. This CDR3 has 14 residues. The chain's CDR3 is CASSLVSLYNEQFF. CDR3 nucleotide sequence: TGTGCCAGCAGCTTGGTCTCTCTCTACAATGAGCAGTTCTTC. Filled out from reference TRBV5-6 and TRBJ2-1, the complete variable domain reads DAGVTQSPTHLIKTRGQQVTLRCSPKSGHDTVSWYQQALGQGPQFIFQYYEEEERQRGNFPDRFSGHQFPNYSSELNVNALLLGDSALYLCASSLVSLYNEQFFGPGTRLTVL.

This clone was detected a few times. The chain carries TRBV28 and TRBJ2-7; 8 bases map to TRBD1. V dropped 1 base and J dropped 3; count of bases not matched to a gene: 5. Germline CDR1 and CDR2: MDHEN and SYDVKM. CDR3 length: 15 residues. The CDR3 region has the DNA TGTGCCAGCAGTTTATCTGGGACAGGAGTCTACGAGCAGTACTTC. Translating it yields CASSLSGTGVYEQYF.

The CDR3 nucleotides are TGTGCCAGCAGCAGTGGCTCTGGAAACACCATATATTTT. This codes for CASSSGSGNTIYF. This rearrangement joins TRBV6-6 to TRBJ1-3; D unclear. The CDR3 has 13 amino acids. Trimming pared 6 bases from V and 0 bases from J, leaving 6 bases between. CDR1 is MNHNY and CDR2 is SVGAGI in the germline V gene (reference sequence).

V and J are TRBV2 and TRBJ1-3, with unresolved D. Trimming stripped 2 bases from V and 6 bases from J, with 17 bases between. This CDR3 comprises 16 residues. The V gene's germline CDR1 is SNHLY and CDR2 FYNNEI. The CDR3 loop reads CASSEIWTSLENTIYF. For the CDR3, the DNA is TGTGCCAGCAGTGAAATATGGACTTCCCTTGAAAACACCATATATTTT.

This clone is a singleton in its sample. The chain combines TRBV5-5 with TRBJ1-2; D perhaps matches TRBD1 (6 bases). CDR1 SGHKS and CDR2 YYEKEE come from the germline V gene (reference sequence). The CDR3 length is 14 residues. The V gene lost 0 bases and the J gene lost 6 bases, with 12 bases spanning the gap. The CDR3 region is CASSLERGAHGYTF. CDR3 coding DNA: TGTGCCAGCAGCTTGGAGCGGGGGGCCCATGGCTACACCTTC.

The chain has TRBV11-2 and TRBJ1-4; 10 nucleotides line up with TRBD1. V gave up 3 bases and J gave up 6 bases; unmatched junction bases: 13. Germline V lookup: CDR1 SGHAT, CDR2 FQNNGV. The CDR3 contains 18 residues. CDR3 protein: CASSFSGTGAPWDEKLFF. The CDR3 DNA reads as TGTGCCAGCAGCTTCTCCGGGACAGGGGCGCCCTGGGATGAAAAACTGTTTTTT.

The rearrangement links TRBV10-1 to TRBJ2-3; D may be TRBD2 (6 bases). This CDR3 spans 14 amino acids. The ends were cut back, 4 bases at V and 4 bases at J, with 12 bases in the middle. Looked up from germline, CDR1 is WNHNN and CDR2 is SYGVQD (reference sequence). Here the CDR3 reads CASSVRREADTQYF. The CDR3 region has the DNA TGCGCCAGCAGTGTTAGAAGGGAGGCAGATACGCAGTATTTT.

The chain uses TRBV7-9 and TRBJ2-1; D may be TRBD2 (6 bases). The CDR3 runs 15 residues. The germline V gene has CDR1 SEHNR and CDR2 FQNEAQ (reference sequence). With 4 bases removed from V and 7 bases from J, the gap between germline ends came to 17 bases. CDR3 bases: TGTGCCAGCAGCTCGTATATTCGGCGGGGTAATGAGCAGTTCTTC. It yields the protein CASSSYIRRGNEQFF. The full variable domain, in which reference TRBV7-9 and TRBJ2-1 provide the parts outside the CDR3, is DTGVSQNPRHKITKRGQNVTFRCDPISEHNRLYWYRQTLGQGPEFLTYFQNEAQLEKSRLLSDRFSAERPKGSFSTLEIQRTEQGDSAMYLCASSSYIRRGNEQFFGPGTRLTVL.

The gene calls are TRBV11-2 and TRBJ2-1, with 9 bases that match TRBD1. Germline CDR1 reads SGHAT; CDR2 reads FQNNGV. The CDR3 spans 16 residues. V shed 3 bases, J shed 1 base, and the junction held 4 bases outside the gene matches. CDR3 residues: CASSLLGQGSYNEQFF. CDR3 DNA sequence: TGTGCCAGCAGCTTGTTGGGACAGGGATCCTACAATGAGCAGTTCTTC.

The chain has TRBV11-3 and TRBJ1-2; TRBD1 aligns across 7 bases. The germline CDR1 and CDR2 sequences are SGHNT and YENEEA. Trimming removed 5 bases from V and 2 bases from J; junction bases left unmatched: 8. This CDR3 region has 15 residues. The CDR3 region is CASSSSPGQNYGYTF. As DNA, the CDR3 is TGTGCCAGCAGCAGCTCCCCGGGACAGAACTATGGCTACACCTTC.

The chain combines TRBV11-2 with TRBJ2-3; 7 nucleotides agree with TRBD2. V lost 1 base to trimming and J lost 1 base; unmatched junction nucleotides: 2. This CDR3 is 15 amino acids long. CDR1 and CDR2 (germline): SGHAT, FQNNGV. CDR3 residues: CASSLGRGGTDTQYF. CDR3 sequence (DNA): TGTGCCAGCAGCTTAGGACGGGGGGGCACAGATACGCAGTATTTT.

This clone has a handful of counts. This chain links TRBV20-1 with TRBJ2-1; unclear D gene. Germline lookup yields CDR1 DFQATT and CDR2 SNEGSKA (reference sequence). V shed 8 bases and J shed 10 bases, with 12 bases lying between them. The CDR3 loop spans 10 amino acids. The chain's CDR3 is CSYAVPEQFF. CDR3 coding DNA: TGCAGTTACGCAGTCCCCGAGCAGTTCTTC.

The gene calls are TRBV6-1 and TRBJ1-1, with D unclear. Deletions cut 7 bases from V and 0 bases from J, with 9 bases between. Germline CDR1 MNHNS, CDR2 SASEGT. This CDR3 has 13 residues. CDR3 nucleotides: TGTGCCAGCACCCCCAAAATGAACACTGAAGCTTTCTTT. This sequence encodes CASTPKMNTEAFF.

This clone was counted between two and nine times. This sequence joins TRBV11-3 and TRBJ1-1; TRBD1 matches 8 bases. Germline loops: CDR1 SGHNT, CDR2 YENEEA. V dropped 10 bases and J dropped 6; count of bases not matched to a gene: 10. CDR3 length: 13 amino acids. CDR3: CAIRTGKIAEAFF. As DNA, the CDR3 is TGTGCCATCCGGACAGGGAAAATCGCTGAAGCTTTCTTT.

The chain is built from TRBV20-1 and TRBJ1-1; D is ambiguous. Germline V gene sequence: CDR1 DFQATT, CDR2 SNEGSKA (reference sequence). The CDR3 covers 11 residues. This CDR3 is CRGSLNTEAFF. CDR3 DNA sequence: TGCAGGGGCAGTTTGAACACTGAAGCTTTCTTT.

There are a few counts of this clone. The V and J genes are TRBV29-1 and TRBJ2-7; 9 bases agree with TRBD1. V was pared by 5 bases and J by 6 bases, with 5 bases of the junction left unmatched. CDR3 length equals 12 residues. CDR1 SQVTM and CDR2 ANQGSEA come from the germline V gene. This chain's CDR3 is CSVSDRGGEQYF. In DNA form, the CDR3 reads TGCAGCGTTTCGGACAGGGGAGGCGAGCAGTACTTC.

The genes are TRBV7-9 and TRBJ2-1, with a possible D match to TRBD2 (5 bases). From germline, CDR1 is SEHNR and CDR2 FQNEAQ (reference sequence). The CDR3 is 12 amino acids. V was shortened by 1 base and J by 15 bases, with 13 bases between the two germline ends. The CDR3 protein is CASSLETRPGFF. CDR3 bases: TGTGCCAGCAGCTTAGAAACTAGACCAGGGTTCTTC.

This sequence joins TRBV4-2 and TRBJ2-1; maybe TRBD1 (7 bases). CDR3 length: 18 residues. Deletions cut 0 bases from V and 3 bases from J, with 18 bases between. The germline CDR1 and CDR2 sequences are LGHNA and YNFKEQ. The chain's CDR3 is CASSQDPRGVKDYNEQFF. CDR3 DNA sequence: TGTGCCAGCAGCCAAGATCCCAGGGGGGTGAAAGACTACAATGAGCAGTTCTTC.

The V and J genes are TRBV10-3 and TRBJ1-2; possible D gene TRBD1, 6 bases. V was shortened by 2 bases and J by 4 bases, with 14 bases between the two germline ends. The CDR3 consists of 15 residues. Germline lookup yields CDR1 ENHRY and CDR2 SYGVKD. CDR3: CAISEGRWTAYGYTF. In DNA, the CDR3 is TGTGCCATCAGTGAGGGGAGATGGACAGCCTATGGCTACACCTTC.

CDR3 amino acids: CASSPNSADEQFF. DNA of the CDR3: TGTGCCAGCAGCCCAAATAGCGCGGATGAGCAGTTCTTC. This rearrangement joins TRBV7-3 to TRBJ2-1; maybe TRBD2 (5 bases). Germline V CDR1 and CDR2: SGHTA, FQGTGA. With 5 bases removed from V and 8 bases from J, the gap between germline ends came to 13 bases. This CDR3 comprises 13 residues. The full variable domain, rest sourced from reference TRBV7-3 and TRBJ2-1, is GAGVSQTPSNKVTEKGKYVELRCDPISGHTALYWYRQSLGQGPEFLIYFQGTGAADDSGLPNDRFFAVRPEGSVSTLKIQRTERGDSAVYLCASSPNSADEQFFGPGTRLTVL.

This clone was detected a few times. Here the CDR3 reads CASSLAGQGNTEAFF. The CDR3 nucleotides read TGTGCCAGCAGCTTAGCCGGACAGGGGAACACTGAAGCTTTCTTT. The chain recombines TRBV7-6 with TRBJ1-1; 8 bases match TRBD1. The V gene end was trimmed by 0 bases and the J gene end by 1 base; junction bases not matched to a gene: 1. The CDR3 extends over 15 amino acids. CDR1 and CDR2 from the germline V gene are SGHVS and FNYEAQ. The variable domain in full, with the rest retrieved from reference TRBV7-6 and TRBJ1-1, is GAGVSQSPRYKVTKRGQDVALRCDPISGHVSLYWYRQALGQGPEFLTYFNYEAQQDKSGLPNDRFSAERPEGSISTLTIQRTEQRDSAMYRCASSLAGQGNTEAFFGQGTRLTVV.

V gene TRBV7-6 combines with J gene TRBJ2-7, with 7 bases matching TRBD1. Germline lookup yields CDR1 SGHVS and CDR2 FNYEAQ. The CDR3 sequence is 13 residues long. J was trimmed by 6 bases and V by 4 bases; bases with no gene match: 6. In DNA form, the CDR3 reads TGTGCCAGCAGCTCGATGACAGGGCCCGAGCAGTACTTC. Amino acid sequence: CASSSMTGPEQYF.

This clone was counted a single time. V usage is TRBV29-1 and J usage is TRBJ1-1; the D is unclear. V lost 3 bases, J lost 6 bases, and 11 bases lay in between. This CDR3 is 12 amino acids long. CDR1 is SQVTM, CDR2 ANQGSEA, per germline. In DNA, the CDR3 is TGCAGCGTTGAGGAGGGATGGGCTGAAGCTTTCTTT. It yields the protein CSVEEGWAEAFF.

About this clone: One end of the junction does not line up with germline, which may come from a read error. This chain links TRBV7-9 with TRBJ1-2; TRBD1 is a possible D gene (5 bases). The CDR3 runs 16 residues. Germline CDR1 reads SEHNR; CDR2 reads FQNEAQ (reference sequence). The CDR3 region has the DNA TGTTCCAGCAGCTTAGATATAGGGGTGGAAACTGACGGCTACACCTTC. The encoded protein is CSSSLDIGVETDGYTF.

This chain's CDR3 is CASSSQGTYGYTF. The CDR3 coding sequence is TGTGCCAGTAGTTCACAGGGTACCTATGGCTACACCTTC. The chain uses TRBV19 and TRBJ1-2; perhaps TRBD1 as D (6 bases). Germline CDR1 LNHDA, CDR2 SQIVND (reference sequence). The CDR3 covers 13 residues. The V end lost 5 bases, the J end lost 4 bases, and 11 bases lay between the germline ends.

The V gene is TRBV5-4, the J gene TRBJ1-5, with D tentatively TRBD1 (6 bases). Germline loops: CDR1 SGHNT, CDR2 YYREEE (reference sequence). The CDR3 runs 14 residues. The V end lost 2 bases, the J end lost 4 bases, and 10 bases lay between the germline ends. The CDR3 DNA follows: TGTGCCAGCAGCTTACAGGGCTCTAATCAGCCCCAGCATTTT. Translated: CASSLQGSNQPQHF.

Comment on this clone: The sample holds other DNA sequences that translate to the same CDR3. The gene calls are TRBV29-1 and TRBJ2-3, with D unclear. Trimming took off 0 bases at V and 2 bases at J, with 12 bases between the two ends. This CDR3 is 15 amino acids long. Germline V CDR1 and CDR2: SQVTM, ANQGSEA. The CDR3 here is CSVEELAAVTDTQYF. CDR3 DNA: TGCAGCGTTGAAGAACTGGCGGCCGTCACAGATACGCAGTATTTT.

The chain combines TRBV5-1 with TRBJ2-3; TRBD2 matches 12 bases. Trimming cost V 0 bases and J 6 bases; bases outside gene matches: 5. The CDR3 totals 16 residues. CDR1 is SGHRS and CDR2 is YFSETQ in the germline V gene. The CDR3 DNA sequence: TGCGCCAGCAGCTTGGGACTAGCGGGAGTTTCGGATACGCAGTATTTT. This gives the protein CASSLGLAGVSDTQYF.